This T cell receptor (beta chain) came from a study of cytotoxic CD8 clonotypes in ibrutinib-treated CLL. Study details: Enrolment comprised 10 to 11 relapsed/refractory and more than 14 treatment-naive patients; 17 were IGHV unmutated.

Data came from immunoSEQ multiplex PCR; TCRdb stores just in-frame clones and leaves some out. The table shows under 150,000 clones, with approximately 90% occurring only once. As concerns this clone: Its matching antigen is unknown.

The CDR3 covers 15 residues. V was trimmed by 4 bases and J by 5 bases, leaving 14 bases between them. The germline CDR1 and CDR2 sequences are SGHTA and FQGTGA. Findings and caveats of the study: Baseline levels of clonality went above those of age-matched healthy donors and moved with circulating CD8+ T-cell counts. Clonality grew at ibrutinib response; at progression, it decreased back toward baseline.

This receptor was obtained from a human donor with chronic lymphocytic leukemia. This chain joins TRBV7-3 and TRBJ2-2, with D possibly matching TRBD2 (5 bases). The starting material was PBMCs, obtained after 12 months of ibrutinib treatment. The CDR3 loop reads CASSSSGSGTGELFF. In nucleotides, the CDR3 is TGTGCCAGCAGCTCCAGCGGAAGTGGGACCGGGGAGCTGTTTTTT.